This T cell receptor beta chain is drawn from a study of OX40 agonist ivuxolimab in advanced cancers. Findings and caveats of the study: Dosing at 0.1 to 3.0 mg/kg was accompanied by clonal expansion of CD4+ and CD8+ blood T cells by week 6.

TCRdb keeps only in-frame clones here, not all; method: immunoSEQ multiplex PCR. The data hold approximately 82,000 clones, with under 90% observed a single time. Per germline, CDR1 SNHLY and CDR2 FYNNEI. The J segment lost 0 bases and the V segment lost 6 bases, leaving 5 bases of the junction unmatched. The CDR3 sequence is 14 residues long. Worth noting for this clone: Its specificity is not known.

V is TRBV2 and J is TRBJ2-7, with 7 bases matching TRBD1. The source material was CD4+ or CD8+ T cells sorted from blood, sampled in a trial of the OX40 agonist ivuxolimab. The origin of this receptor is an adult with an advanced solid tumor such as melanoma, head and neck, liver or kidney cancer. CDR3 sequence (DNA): TGTGCCAGCAGGCGGACAGGATCCTCCTACGAGCAGTACTTC. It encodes CASRRTGSSYEQYF. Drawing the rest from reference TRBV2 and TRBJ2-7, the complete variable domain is EPEVTQTPSHQVTQMGQEVILRCVPISNHLYFYWYRQILGQKVEFLVSFYNNEISEKSEIFDDQFSVERPDGSNFTLKIRSTKLEDSAMYFCASRRTGSSYEQYFGPGTRLTVT.